Detailed here is one TCR beta chain. Its specificity is not known. This sample was included in a study of cytomegalovirus exposure and HLA in healthy donors. Germline CDR1 SGDLS, CDR2 YYNGEE. The CDR3 is made up of 19 amino acids. Study results and limitations: A few V segments could not be told apart, such as TRBV6-2 and TRBV6-3, and were left out. Altogether, 164 TCR beta chains were recorded as cytomegalovirus-associated. Rare sequences made up most TCRs, while some public TCRs were found in many donors.

This PCR relied on a set of 60 Vbeta primers and 13 Jbeta primers. TCRdb's table, derived via immunoSEQ multiplex PCR, lists solely in-frame clones and lacks some. The repertoire shows 100,000 to 150,000 clones; the top ten hold 1.5% to 2%. Sequencing input: PBMCs. The chain employs TRBV9 and TRBJ2-5; 10 nucleotides align to TRBD2. The DNA matches TRBJ2-7 better at its end, which makes the J call doubtful. This receptor was obtained from a man aged 18 to 29 in good health and CMV-seronegative. The DNA for the CDR3 is TGTGCCAGCAGCGTAGGAAAAAGGGGAACAGCGGGAGGGCCCTACGAGCAGTACTTC. Translation gives CASSVGKRGTAGGPYEQYF.